Below, 20 T cell receptor beta chains from the same sample are listed, as sequenced in a study of blood T cell repertoires in COVID-19. TCRdb keeps only in-frame clones here, not all; method: immunoSEQ multiplex PCR. Among 95,000 to 120,000 clones listed, less than 85% were seen once. Sequenced sample: peripheral blood. These receptors all come from a human donor in a cohort sampled during active COVID-19.

The J gene is TRBJ1-5, the V gene TRBV19, with 7 bases fitting TRBD1. The CDR3 covers 14 residues. The junction had 7 bases not matched to a gene; V was cut back by 8 bases and J by 3 bases. CDR1 is LNHDA, CDR2 SQIVND, per germline (reference sequence). Here the CDR3 reads CASQQTGFNQPQHF. The CDR3 DNA sequence: TGTGCCAGTCAACAGACAGGGTTCAATCAGCCCCAGCATTTT.

The gene calls are TRBV5-1 and TRBJ2-1, with 9 bases identical to TRBD1. The CDR3 is made up of 13 amino acids. The germline V gene has CDR1 SGHRS and CDR2 YFSETQ. The V and J ends lost 0 bases and 9 bases, in that order; junction bases with no gene match: 1. CDR3 bases: TGCGCCAGCAGCTTGGAGGGACAGGGTGAGCAGTTCTTC. Translated: CASSLEGQGEQFF. Full variable domain (missing parts from reference TRBV5-1 and TRBJ2-1): KAGVTQTPRYLIKTRGQQVTLSCSPISGHRSVSWYQQTPGQGLQFLFEYFSETQRNKGNFPGRFSGRQFSNSRSEMNVSTLELGDSALYLCASSLEGQGEQFFGPGTRLTVL.

The rearrangement joins TRBV21-1 to TRBJ1-5; the table gives TRBD1 as D, unverified against the DNA. TRBV21-1 is tagged as a pseudogene. The CDR3 extends over 17 amino acids. The CDR3 DNA reads as TGTGCCAGCAGCAAAGACAGTGGTTTCAATAGCAATCAGCCCCAGCATTTT. Residues: CASSKDSGFNSNQPQHF.

This chain's CDR3 is CASSRQVNEQFF. In nucleotides, the CDR3 is TGTGCCAGCAGCAGACAGGTGAATGAGCAGTTCTTC. This chain links TRBV7-2 with TRBJ2-1, with D possibly TRBD1 on 6 matching bases. The CDR3 is 12 residues long. Germline V CDR1 and CDR2: SGHTA, FQGNSA. Trimming removed 5 bases at V and 7 bases at J, with 9 bases between.

The genes are TRBV9 and TRBJ2-2, with no clear D. This CDR3 region has 15 residues. V lost 4 bases and J 2 bases, leaving 12 bases between the germline ends. Germline V CDR1 and CDR2: SGDLS, YYNGEE. The CDR3 nucleotides are TGTGCCAGCAGCCGCGGAGCTCTTAACACCGGGGAGCTGTTTTTT. Translated: CASSRGALNTGELFF. Variable domain in full (rest from reference TRBV9 and TRBJ2-2): DSGVTQTPKHLITATGQRVTLRCSPRSGDLSVYWYQQSLDQGLQFLIQYYNGEERAKGNILERFSAQQFPDLHSELNLSSLELGDSALYFCASSRGALNTGELFFGEGSRLTVL.

This clone was observed a handful of times. The chain recombines TRBV24-1 with TRBJ2-1, with D tentatively TRBD2 (5 bases). Trimming pared 9 bases from V and 0 bases from J, leaving 8 bases between. Germline V CDR1 and CDR2: KGHDR, SFDVKD. The CDR3 sequence is 13 residues long. In DNA form, the CDR3 reads TGTGCCACCTCGGCGGGCTCCTACAATGAGCAGTTCTTC. Residues: CATSAGSYNEQFF.

The chain joins TRBV2 to TRBJ1-1; D is undetermined. Germline V CDR1 and CDR2: SNHLY, FYNNEI. CDR3 length: 12 amino acids. Deletions cut 5 bases from V and 6 bases from J, with 10 bases between. The CDR3 coding sequence is TGTGCCAGCAGTCGACGGGTCTCTGAAGCTTTCTTT. Residues: CASSRRVSEAFF. The full variable domain, in which reference TRBV2 and TRBJ1-1 provide the parts outside the CDR3, is EPEVTQTPSHQVTQMGQEVILRCVPISNHLYFYWYRQILGQKVEFLVSFYNNEISEKSEIFDDQFSVERPDGSNFTLKIRSTKLEDSAMYFCASSRRVSEAFFGQGTRLTVV.

This CDR3 reads CSAESGVEQFF. The CDR3, as DNA: TGCAGTGCCGAAAGCGGGGTAGAGCAGTTCTTC. This sequence joins TRBV20-1 and TRBJ2-1; 7 positions match TRBD2. The germline V gene encodes CDR1 DFQATT and CDR2 SNEGSKA (reference sequence). This CDR3 spans 11 amino acids. The ends lost 6 bases at V and 10 bases at J; junction bases unmatched: 6.

The chain carries TRBV7-9 and TRBJ2-3; D possibly corresponds to TRBD2 (6 bases). Germline V lookup: CDR1 SEHNR, CDR2 FQNEAQ (reference sequence). This CDR3 comprises 14 residues. V lost 2 bases to trimming and J lost 5 bases, with 11 bases between them. The CDR3 DNA is TGTGCCAGCAGCTTAAATGGGGGGAAAGATACGCAGTATTTT. Protein: CASSLNGGKDTQYF.

CDR3 DNA: TGTGCCAGCAGCTTAGCTGTTGGGACAGGGTTACGTGGGGAGCTGTTTTTT. It specifies CASSLAVGTGLRGELFF. The chain links TRBV7-9 to TRBJ2-2, with 9 bases lining up with TRBD1. Germline V CDR1 and CDR2: SEHNR, FQNEAQ (reference sequence). Unmatched junction bases numbered 10, after V lost 0 bases and J lost 8 bases. The CDR3 is 17 amino acids.

The chain links TRBV25-1 to TRBJ2-7; 9 bases fit TRBD1. V gave up 5 bases and J gave up 1 base; unmatched junction bases: 12. The germline V gene has CDR1 MGHDK and CDR2 SYGVNS. This CDR3 has 17 residues. The CDR3 reads CASSPGTGSHRSYEQYF. CDR3 bases: TGTGCCAGCAGTCCAGGGACAGGGAGCCACCGGTCCTACGAGCAGTACTTC.

This chain links TRBV9 with TRBJ2-5, with a possible D match to TRBD1 (6 bases). Trimming removed 4 bases at V and 3 bases at J, with 7 bases between. CDR3 length equals 12 residues. Germline CDR1 and CDR2: SGDLS and YYNGEE. The CDR3, as DNA: TGTGCCAGCAGCAGGACAGAAGAGACCCAGTACTTC. It yields the protein CASSRTEETQYF.

The count of this clone is one. V gene TRBV20-1 combines with J gene TRBJ1-4, with 8 bases aligning to TRBD1. J gave up 7 bases and V 3 bases, and 10 bases lay outside the gene matches. The CDR3 covers 15 residues. From germline, CDR1 is DFQATT and CDR2 SNEGSKA (reference sequence). CDR3 sequence (DNA): TGCAGTGCTAGTGACGGGACAGGTGGTTTTGAAAAACTGTTTTTT. Amino acid sequence: CSASDGTGGFEKLFF.

Regarding this clone: This CDR3 is also generated by other DNA sequences in the sample. This rearrangement joins TRBV19 to TRBJ2-5, with TRBD2 identical over 7 bases. CDR1 and CDR2 (germline): LNHDA, SQIVND (reference sequence). Germline trimming cut 4 bases from V and 5 bases from J; bases unmatched to any gene: 4. The CDR3 covers 13 residues. CDR3 bases: TGTGCCAGTAGTAGCTCCGGGGGGGAGACCCAGTACTTC. Translating gives CASSSSGGETQYF.

The genes are TRBV28 and TRBJ1-5; 8 positions match TRBD1. After removal of 6 bases from V and 2 bases from J, the junction contained 0 bases not matched to a gene. CDR3 size: 13 residues. The V gene's germline CDR1 is MDHEN and CDR2 SYDVKM. CDR3 loop: CASRQGGNQPQHF. CDR3 sequence (DNA): TGTGCCAGCAGACAGGGGGGCAATCAGCCCCAGCATTTT. The whole variable domain, remainder taken from reference TRBV28 and TRBJ1-5, is DVKVTQSSRYLVKRTGEKVFLECVQDMDHENMFWYRQDPGLGLRLIYFSYDVKMKEKGDIPEGYSVSREKKERFSLILESASTNQTSMYLCASRQGGNQPQHFGDGTRLSIL.

This chain uses TRBV28 with TRBJ1-6; D remains ambiguous. Germline CDR1 MDHEN, CDR2 SYDVKM. CDR3 length: 15 amino acids. Between the trimmed V and J ends, which lost 2 bases and 7 bases, there was a span of 12 bases. In DNA form, the CDR3 reads TGTGCCAGCAGTTTAAATCTACTCCCCAATTCACCCCTCCACTTT. Translated: CASSLNLLPNSPLHF.

The chain combines TRBV2 with TRBJ1-2; D gene uncertain. The CDR3 spans 14 residues. Trimming removed 4 bases at V and 4 bases at J, with 13 bases between. Looked up from germline, CDR1 is SNHLY and CDR2 is FYNNEI. The CDR3 DNA sequence: TGTGCCAGCAGTGGGAGGACGGATTCCTATGGCTACACCTTC. Translation: CASSGRTDSYGYTF.

This rearrangement joins TRBV11-2 to TRBJ1-3; D perhaps matches TRBD1 (5 bases). CDR1 is SGHAT and CDR2 is FQNNGV in the germline V gene. The CDR3 is made up of 17 amino acids. Trimming removed 1 base from V and 0 bases from J, with 13 bases in between. The CDR3 sequence: CASSLVQGLRSGNTIYF. CDR3 bases: TGTGCCAGCAGCTTAGTTCAGGGCCTCCGCTCTGGAAACACCATATATTTT.

V and J are TRBV6-5 and TRBJ1-1; TRBD1 is a possible D gene (6 bases). The CDR3 totals 15 residues. CDR1 and CDR2 from the germline V gene are MNHEY and SVGAGI. Between the trimmed V and J ends, which lost 6 bases and 2 bases, there was a span of 16 bases. CDR3 in amino acids: CASSPQGQQNTEAFF. In DNA, the CDR3 is TGTGCCAGCAGCCCACAGGGCCAGCAAAACACTGAAGCTTTCTTT.

This clone was counted between two and nine times. The V gene is TRBV9, the J gene TRBJ1-2, with 8 bases lining up with TRBD1. The CDR3 consists of 15 residues. Per germline, CDR1 SGDLS and CDR2 YYNGEE. After removal of 3 bases from V and 2 bases from J, the junction contained 6 bases not matched to a gene. This chain's CDR3 is CASSDNRGVNYGYTF. The CDR3 DNA is TGTGCCAGCAGCGATAACAGGGGGGTGAACTATGGCTACACCTTC. Full variable domain (missing parts from reference TRBV9 and TRBJ1-2): DSGVTQTPKHLITATGQRVTLRCSPRSGDLSVYWYQQSLDQGLQFLIQYYNGEERAKGNILERFSAQQFPDLHSELNLSSLELGDSALYFCASSDNRGVNYGYTFGSGTRLTVV.